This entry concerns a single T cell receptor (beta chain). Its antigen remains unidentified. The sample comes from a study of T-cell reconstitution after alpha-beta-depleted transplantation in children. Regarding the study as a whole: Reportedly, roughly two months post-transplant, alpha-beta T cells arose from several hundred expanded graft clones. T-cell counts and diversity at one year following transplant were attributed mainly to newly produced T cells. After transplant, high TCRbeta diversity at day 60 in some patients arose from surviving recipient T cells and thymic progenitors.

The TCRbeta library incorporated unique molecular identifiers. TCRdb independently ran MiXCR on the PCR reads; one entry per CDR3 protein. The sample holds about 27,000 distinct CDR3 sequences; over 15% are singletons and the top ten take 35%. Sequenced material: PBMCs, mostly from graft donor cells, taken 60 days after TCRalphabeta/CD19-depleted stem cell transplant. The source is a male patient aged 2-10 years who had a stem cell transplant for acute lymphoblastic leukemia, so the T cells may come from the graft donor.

CDR3 loop: CASSWTGTETQYF. The CDR3 nucleotides are TGTGCCAGCAGTTGGACAGGAACAGAGACCCAGTACTTC. J is TRBJ2-5 and V is TRBV28; 7 nucleotides align to TRBD1. Germline lookup yields CDR1 MDHEN and CDR2 SYDVKM. CDR3 length: 13 residues. Germline trimming cut 4 bases from V and 4 bases from J; bases unmatched to any gene: 3. Looking up the rest from reference TRBV28 and TRBJ2-5 gives the full variable domain: DVKVTQSSRYLVKRTGEKVFLECVQDMDHENMFWYRQDPGLGLRLIYFSYDVKMKEKGDIPEGYSVSREKKERFSLILESASTNQTSMYLCASSWTGTETQYFGPGTRLLVL.